Shown below are 29 T cell receptor beta chains from a single sample sequenced in a study of shared clonotypes between healthy human individuals. The data were produced by immunoSEQ multiplex PCR, yet TCRdb's version contains in-frame clones alone and is incomplete. The profile shows some 690,000 clones, 90% of them singletons. The sample was memory CD8+ T cells from PBMCs. Sample subset: CD45RO+ cells pooled with CCR7-negative TemRA cells. The origin of the receptors is a man aged 18-30 years in good health. Some clones in this sample may be carry-over from other donors' samples.

The CDR3 spells CASGLTTPTGENTEAFF. The CDR3, as DNA: TGTGCTAGTGGTTTGACCACCCCGACAGGGGAGAACACTGAAGCTTTCTTT. V and J are TRBV12-5 and TRBJ1-1, with 8 bases lining up with TRBD1. This CDR3 region has 17 residues. In germline, CDR1 is LGHNT, CDR2 FRNRAP. With 2 bases clipped from V and 1 base from J, the junction kept 9 bases outside the gene matches.

The genes are TRBV7-9 and TRBJ1-2; TRBD1 matches 8 bases. CDR1 SEHNR and CDR2 FQNEAQ come from the germline V gene (reference sequence). CDR3 length: 14 amino acids. The junction had 4 bases not matched to a gene; V was cut back by 1 base and J by 6 bases. The CDR3 protein is CASSLDRGDDGYTF. DNA of the CDR3: TGTGCCAGCAGCTTAGACAGGGGGGATGATGGCTACACCTTC.

The chain uses TRBV7-9 and TRBJ2-7; 7 bases fit TRBD1. The J segment lost 3 bases and the V segment lost 4 bases, leaving 12 bases of the junction unmatched. This CDR3 is built from 16 residues. The germline gives CDR1 SEHNR, CDR2 FQNEAQ (reference sequence). CDR3 sequence reads: CASSSDRDTLIYEQYF. The DNA of the CDR3 is TGTGCCAGCAGCTCAGACAGGGACACCTTAATCTACGAGCAGTACTTC. The full variable domain, its missing parts supplied by reference TRBV7-9 and TRBJ2-7, is DTGVSQNPRHKITKRGQNVTFRCDPISEHNRLYWYRQTLGQGPEFLTYFQNEAQLEKSRLLSDRFSAERPKGSFSTLEIQRTEQGDSAMYLCASSSDRDTLIYEQYFGPGTRLTVT.

This clone has a single count. This chain connects TRBV5-1 to TRBJ2-2; D call uncertain. The CDR3 has 14 residues. The V end lost 1 base, the J end lost 2 bases, and 6 bases lay between the germline ends. Germline assignment: CDR1 SGHRS and CDR2 YFSETQ. CDR3 sequence (DNA): TGCGCCAGCAGCTTGCTGGGAAACACCGGGGAGCTGTTTTTT. This encodes CASSLLGNTGELFF.

This chain joins TRBV9 and TRBJ2-1, with D possibly TRBD1 on 7 matching bases. V lost 3 bases to trimming and J lost 4 bases, with 26 bases between them. The CDR3 is made up of 19 amino acids. From germline, CDR1 is SGDLS and CDR2 YYNGEE. The CDR3 spells CASSARGRQGGALYNEQFF. CDR3 in DNA: TGTGCCAGCAGCGCGAGGGGCCGGCAGGGGGGAGCCTTATACAATGAGCAGTTCTTC.

This clone has a count of ten or more. The rearrangement links TRBV28 to TRBJ2-7, with 10 positions matching TRBD1. There are 17 residues in the CDR3. V shed 5 bases and J 3 bases; nucleotides not matched to a gene: 13. The germline V gene encodes CDR1 MDHEN and CDR2 SYDVKM. DNA for the CDR3: TGTGCCAGCAGTCACGGGACAGGGGAAGTCTACTACTACGAGCAGTACTTC. Its translation: CASSHGTGEVYYYEQYF.

The chain links TRBV27 to TRBJ1-1; D possibly corresponds to TRBD1 (5 bases). Trimming shortened V by 6 bases and J by 1 base, and 9 bases separated the two germline ends. The CDR3 loop spans 13 amino acids. Germline values: CDR1 MNHEY, CDR2 SMNVEV (reference sequence). CDR3 residues: CASRYTGNTEAFF. The DNA for the CDR3 is TGTGCCAGCAGGTATACAGGGAACACTGAAGCTTTCTTT.

This chain links TRBV9 with TRBJ2-5; 7 bases are a match to TRBD2. This CDR3 spans 17 amino acids. The V gene's germline CDR1 is SGDLS and CDR2 YYNGEE. V was clipped by 4 bases and J by 5 bases; unmatched bases: 17. The CDR3 sequence is CASSPGNGGGFSETQYF. The CDR3 DNA reads as TGTGCCAGCAGCCCTGGGAACGGGGGAGGGTTTTCGGAGACCCAGTACTTC. The full variable domain, its missing parts supplied by reference TRBV9 and TRBJ2-5, is DSGVTQTPKHLITATGQRVTLRCSPRSGDLSVYWYQQSLDQGLQFLIQYYNGEERAKGNILERFSAQQFPDLHSELNLSSLELGDSALYFCASSPGNGGGFSETQYFGPGTRLLVL.

The chain joins TRBV10-3 to TRBJ2-7; tentative D call: TRBD1 (6 bases). Germline V CDR1 and CDR2: ENHRY, SYGVKD. V lost 6 bases to trimming and J lost 7 bases, with 13 bases between them. The CDR3 has 12 residues. CDR3 sequence (DNA): TGTGCCATCAGCAACTCAGGGGAGGAGCAGTACTTC. Protein product: CAISNSGEEQYF.

The chain combines TRBV15 with TRBJ2-7, with 11 bases that match TRBD2. The trim removed 1 base at V and 4 bases at J, leaving 9 bases unmatched. From germline, CDR1 is LNHNV and CDR2 YYDKDF (reference sequence). This CDR3 has 17 residues. CDR3 DNA sequence: TGTGCCACCAGCAGAGCCCTGCTAGCGGGAGGCTTTTACGAGCAGTACTTC. Translating gives CATSRALLAGGFYEQYF. Variable domain in full (rest from reference TRBV15 and TRBJ2-7): DAMVIQNPRYQVTQFGKPVTLSCSQTLNHNVMYWYQQKSSQAPKLLFHYYDKDFNNEADTPDNFQSRRPNTSFCFLDIRSPGLGDTAMYLCATSRALLAGGFYEQYFGPGTRLTVT.

The chain uses TRBV9 and TRBJ2-1; 11 positions match TRBD2. Trimming took 3 bases from V and 6 from J; bases not matched to a gene: 14. The germline gives CDR1 SGDLS, CDR2 YYNGEE. The CDR3 has 18 amino acids. The CDR3 coding sequence is TGTGCCAGCAGCGCCCCAACTAGCGGGAGTGGAGGGGTCAATGAGCAGTTCTTC. Its translation: CASSAPTSGSGGVNEQFF.

This clone showed up just once. V usage is TRBV7-2 and J usage is TRBJ1-1, with D tentatively TRBD1 (5 bases). The CDR3 runs to 16 residues. From germline, CDR1 is SGHTA and CDR2 FQGNSA. Trimming removed 2 bases from V and 0 bases from J, with 13 bases in between. The CDR3 nucleotides are TGTGCCAGCAGCTTACCACAGGAGTTTCTGAACACTGAAGCTTTCTTT. Translated: CASSLPQEFLNTEAFF.

Of note for this clone: Distinct nucleotide sequences in the sample also encode this CDR3. This chain uses TRBV27 with TRBJ2-1; unclear D gene. This CDR3 spans 11 amino acids. V shed 3 bases and J shed 6 bases, with 3 bases lying between them. CDR1 and CDR2 (germline): MNHEY, SMNVEV (reference sequence). The CDR3 DNA sequence: TGTGCCAGCAGTTTCTTCAATGAGCAGTTCTTC. Protein sequence: CASSFFNEQFF.

The gene calls are TRBV7-6 and TRBJ2-2; perhaps TRBD2 as D (6 bases). Between the trimmed V and J ends, which lost 5 bases and 3 bases, there was a span of 13 bases. Germline CDR1 SGHVS, CDR2 FNYEAQ. The CDR3 is made up of 15 amino acids. CDR3: CASSPGVADTGELFF. CDR3 nucleotide sequence: TGTGCCAGCAGCCCCGGGGTAGCGGACACCGGGGAGCTGTTTTTT.

The chain couples TRBV28 to TRBJ2-7; D gene unclear. The V end lost 8 bases, the J end lost 3 bases, and 5 bases lay between the germline ends. Germline CDR1 is MDHEN and CDR2 is SYDVKM. CDR3 length: 10 residues. The CDR3 spells CASEDYEQYF. Written as DNA, the CDR3 is TGTGCCAGCGAAGACTACGAGCAGTACTTC.

This clone appeared once. The V call is TRBV11-2, the J call TRBJ2-7; 7 bases match TRBD1. J lost 4 bases, V lost 5 bases, and 8 bases had no gene match. This CDR3 contains 14 residues. Germline values: CDR1 SGHAT, CDR2 FQNNGV. The CDR3 coding sequence is TGTGCCAGCAGCCCAACCGGGACAGTTTACGAGCAGTACTTC. Amino acids: CASSPTGTVYEQYF.

The DNA of the CDR3 is TGTGCCAGCAGTATAACAGGCAATCAGCCCCAGCATTTT. Translated: CASSITGNQPQHF. This sequence joins TRBV27 and TRBJ1-5; D unresolved. The CDR3 is 13 amino acids. The germline CDR1 and CDR2 sequences are MNHEY and SMNVEV (reference sequence). V was trimmed by 5 bases and J by 2 bases, leaving 7 bases between them.

This sequence joins TRBV4-1 and TRBJ2-5, with D tentatively TRBD2 (6 bases). The CDR3 sequence is 14 residues long. V was cut by 4 bases and J by 5 bases, with 14 bases left in between. CDR1 is MGHRA, CDR2 YSYEKL, per germline. The CDR3: CASSPLGSGETQYF. In nucleotides, the CDR3 is TGCGCCAGCAGCCCACTAGGGAGCGGGGAGACCCAGTACTTC.

The rearrangement uses TRBV6-6 and TRBJ1-2, with 7 bases aligning to TRBD1. Germline CDR1 reads MNHNY; CDR2 reads SVGAGI (reference sequence). CDR3 length: 15 residues. Germline trimming cut 5 bases from V and 0 bases from J; bases unmatched to any gene: 6. CDR3 DNA: TGTGCCAGCAGTCCCGGGACAGCCTCTAACTATGGCTACACCTTC. Its protein product is CASSPGTASNYGYTF.

The chain has TRBV5-1 and TRBJ2-5; TRBD1 might be the D (6 bases). Trimming shortened V by 2 bases and J by 5 bases, and 28 bases separated the two germline ends. The CDR3 covers 19 residues. CDR1 and CDR2 (germline): SGHRS, YFSETQ. CDR3 in DNA: TGCGCCAGCAGCTTTGCCATTTTCCAACGGGGACAACCGGGGGAGACCCAGTACTTC. It codes for CASSFAIFQRGQPGETQYF.

The chain recombines TRBV7-2 with TRBJ2-2; D is uncertain. V lost 5 bases to trimming and J lost 6 bases, with 7 bases between them. The CDR3 runs to 12 residues. Germline CDR1 SGHTA, CDR2 FQGNSA. CDR3: CASSPWPGELFF. For the CDR3, the DNA is TGTGCCAGCAGCCCCTGGCCCGGGGAGCTGTTTTTT.

The rearrangement joins TRBV7-2 to TRBJ1-5; D is uncertain. Trimming left V 5 bases short and J 5 bases short, with 10 bases between. Per the germline V gene, CDR1 is SGHTA and CDR2 is FQGNSA. There are 13 residues in the CDR3. For the CDR3, the DNA is TGTGCCAGCAGCCTGGACTGGGATCAGCCCCAGCATTTT. Its protein is CASSLDWDQPQHF. The full variable domain, rest sourced from reference TRBV7-2 and TRBJ1-5, is GAGVSQSPSNKVTEKGKDVELRCDPISGHTALYWYRQSLGQGLEFLIYFQGNSAPDKSGLPSDRFSAERTGGSVSTLTIQRTQQEDSAVYLCASSLDWDQPQHFGDGTRLSIL.

The rearrangement joins TRBV7-9 to TRBJ2-5; 8 bases align to TRBD1. The CDR3 totals 14 residues. Germline V gene sequence: CDR1 SEHNR, CDR2 FQNEAQ (reference sequence). With 3 bases clipped from V and 2 bases from J, the junction kept 2 bases outside the gene matches. This CDR3 reads CASSFRQGQETQYF. The CDR3, as DNA: TGTGCCAGCAGCTTTCGACAGGGGCAAGAGACCCAGTACTTC.

CDR3 DNA sequence: TGCGCCAGCAGCTTGGCGGCTAGTGGGTCCTACGAGCAGTACTTC. Protein product: CASSLAASGSYEQYF. The genes are TRBV5-1 and TRBJ2-7; D not resolved. The CDR3 length is 15 residues. With 0 bases removed from V and 1 base from J, the gap between germline ends came to 11 bases. CDR1 and CDR2 (germline): SGHRS, YFSETQ.

The chain employs TRBV28 and TRBJ2-3; D gene ambiguous. Per the germline V gene, CDR1 is MDHEN and CDR2 is SYDVKM. This CDR3 has 12 amino acids. Between the trimmed V and J ends, which lost 3 bases and 9 bases, there was a span of 10 bases. The CDR3: CASSFLGPTQYF. The CDR3 DNA reads as TGTGCCAGCAGTTTTTTAGGACCGACGCAGTATTTT. Combining the CDR3 with reference TRBV28 and TRBJ2-3 gives the whole variable domain DVKVTQSSRYLVKRTGEKVFLECVQDMDHENMFWYRQDPGLGLRLIYFSYDVKMKEKGDIPEGYSVSREKKERFSLILESASTNQTSMYLCASSFLGPTQYFGPGTRLTVL.

This chain uses TRBV4-1 with TRBJ1-4; weak D call: TRBD1 (5 bases). V was clipped by 0 bases and J by 0 bases, with 8 bases between them. The CDR3 spans 16 residues. CDR1 MGHRA and CDR2 YSYEKL come from the germline V gene. The CDR3 sequence is CASSQEPGATNEKLFF. CDR3 nucleotides: TGCGCCAGCAGCCAAGAACCGGGGGCAACTAATGAAAAACTGTTTTTT.

The V and J genes are TRBV6-1 and TRBJ1-5; TRBD1 agrees at 7 bases. The trim removed 2 bases at V and 3 bases at J, leaving 13 bases unmatched. Germline CDR1 and CDR2: MNHNS and SASEGT. The CDR3 totals 18 residues. CDR3 sequence (DNA): TGTGCCAGCAGTGAACCTTTAGGACAGGTCGGGGACAATCAGCCCCAGCATTTT. This translates into CASSEPLGQVGDNQPQHF.

The genes are TRBV28 and TRBJ2-5; 7 bases map to TRBD1. Germline lookup yields CDR1 MDHEN and CDR2 SYDVKM. V trimming: 5 bases; J trimming: 0 bases; junction bases outside the gene matches: 6. The length of the CDR3 is 15 residues. The CDR3 sequence: CASSPTGRYQETQYF. DNA of the CDR3: TGTGCCAGCAGTCCGACAGGGCGGTACCAAGAGACCCAGTACTTC.

V is TRBV6-5 and J is TRBJ2-1; a weak D match, TRBD2 (5 bases). The CDR3 runs to 16 residues. Germline values: CDR1 MNHEY, CDR2 SVGAGI. With 0 bases removed from V and 4 bases from J, the gap between germline ends came to 13 bases. Here the CDR3 DNA reads TGTGCCAGCAGTTACTCGAGTTTTGGGAGTTACAATGAGCAGTTCTTC. Its translation is CASSYSSFGSYNEQFF.